The present T cell receptor beta chain was sequenced within a study of blood T cells in healthy people across ages. The authors ran a second PCR of roughly 6 to 12 cycles using a sample-barcoded 5' primer and a J-beta primer mix. Each cDNA molecule carried a tag from a template-switch adaptor that contained 12 random nucleotides. MiXCR was run by TCRdb on the 5' RACE reads, yielding one entry per CDR3 protein. There are around 1,800,000 distinct CDR3 sequences in the sample; 39% occur only once, and roughly 24% lies in the top ten. CDR3 size: 14 residues. Trimming removed 2 bases from V and 2 bases from J, with 9 bases in between. Germline V gene lookup returns CDR1 MNHEY and CDR2 SVGEGT. Donors ranged from about 6 to 95 years old and were healthy Caucasians in Russia.

The sequenced material came from blood. V and J are TRBV6-2 or TRBV6-3 and TRBJ2-5; unclear D gene. This clonotype originated in a human donor in good health. CDR3 in amino acids: CASSYMSVQETQYF. The CDR3 DNA reads TGTGCCAGCAGTTACATGTCGGTACAAGAGACCCAGTACTTC.